These 5 T cell receptor beta chains originate from one sample sequenced in a study of blood T cell repertoires in COVID-19. The assay was immunoSEQ multiplex PCR, and TCRdb's table has in-frame clones only and misses some. The sample consists of approximately 170,000 clones, around 80% of them appearing once. The sequencing input was PBMCs or T cells enriched from blood (not recorded which). Source of these receptors: a woman between 65 and 79 years old in a cohort exposed to, infected with or recovered from COVID-19 (not recorded which).

This clone has only a few counts. The chain combines TRBV21-1 with TRBJ2-7; TRBD1 is taken as the D call from the table, unchecked against the DNA. TRBV21-1 is tagged as a pseudogene. The CDR3 runs 17 residues. This CDR3 reads CASSKSPRGQNSYEQYF. The CDR3 nucleotides are TGTGCCAGCAGCAAATCTCCCCGGGGACAGAACTCCTACGAGCAGTACTTC.

The V and J genes are TRBV4-2 and TRBJ2-3; TRBD2 matches 10 bases. This CDR3 is built from 16 residues. Germline CDR1 reads LGHNA; CDR2 reads YNFKEQ. V was clipped by 7 bases and J by 4 bases; unmatched bases: 11. CDR3 bases: TGTGCCAGCAAGAGCGGGAGGGCCGGAGTCGCAGATACGCAGTATTTT. Translating gives CASKSGRAGVADTQYF.

The J gene is TRBJ2-1, the V gene TRBV3-1 (or the pseudogene TRBV3-2), with 8 bases aligning to TRBD1. The V segment lost 3 bases and the J segment 7 bases; nucleotides outside the gene matches: 8. The CDR3 runs 15 residues. Germline CDR1 LGHDT, CDR2 YNNKEL (reference sequence). The CDR3 loop is CASSQAGTGGNEQFF. CDR3 nucleotides: TGTGCCAGCAGCCAGGCCGGGACAGGCGGGAATGAGCAGTTCTTC.

The V and J genes are TRBV19 and TRBJ1-1, with 7 bases that match TRBD1. Germline CDR1 is LNHDA and CDR2 is SQIVND (reference sequence). The CDR3 sequence is 13 residues long. J was trimmed by 5 bases and V by 5 bases; bases with no gene match: 5. The CDR3 region is CASSQQGTTEAFF. Written as DNA, the CDR3 is TGTGCCAGTAGTCAACAGGGGACAACTGAAGCTTTCTTT.

This sequence joins TRBV28 and TRBJ1-2, with TRBD1 matching over 12 bases. Trimming cost V 5 bases and J 7 bases; bases outside gene matches: 5. The CDR3 is 14 amino acids. CDR1 is MDHEN and CDR2 is SYDVKM in the germline V gene. CDR3 in DNA: TGTGCCAGCAGTCCGGGACAGGGGGCTAGTGGCTACACCTTC. Its protein is CASSPGQGASGYTF.